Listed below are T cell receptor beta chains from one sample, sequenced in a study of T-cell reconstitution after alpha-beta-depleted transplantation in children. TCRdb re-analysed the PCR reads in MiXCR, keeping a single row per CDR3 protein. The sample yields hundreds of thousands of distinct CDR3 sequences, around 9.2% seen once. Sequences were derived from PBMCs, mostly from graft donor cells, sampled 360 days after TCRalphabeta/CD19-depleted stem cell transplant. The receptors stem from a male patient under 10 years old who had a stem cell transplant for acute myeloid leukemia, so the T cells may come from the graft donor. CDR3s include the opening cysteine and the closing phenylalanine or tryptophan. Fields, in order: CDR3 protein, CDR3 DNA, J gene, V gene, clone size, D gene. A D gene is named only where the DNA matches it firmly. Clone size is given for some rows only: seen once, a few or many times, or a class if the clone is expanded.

cdr3_aa: CSVGGAGGYTDTQYF
cdr3_nt: TGCAGCGTGGGCGGCGCGGGGGGATACACAGATACGCAGTATTTT
j_call: TRBJ2-3
v_call: TRBV29-1
clone_size: few
d_call: TRBD2

cdr3_aa: CASSLAPYNEQFF
cdr3_nt: TGTGCCAGCAGCTTAGCTCCCTACAATGAGCAGTTCTTC
j_call: TRBJ2-1
v_call: TRBV11-1
clone_size: many
d_call: -

cdr3_aa: CASSLGEPKHYEQYF
cdr3_nt: TGCGCCAGCAGCTTGGGGGAACCCAAGCACTACGAGCAGTACTTC
j_call: TRBJ2-7
v_call: TRBV5-1
clone_size: many
d_call: -

cdr3_aa: CSARLAGGPKTQYF
cdr3_nt: TGCAGTGCAAGACTAGCGGGAGGGCCAAAGACCCAGTACTTC
j_call: TRBJ2-5
v_call: TRBV20-1
clone_size: few
d_call: TRBD2

cdr3_aa: CASSFHRGPYEQYF
cdr3_nt: TGTGCCAGCAGTTTCCACAGGGGGCCCTACGAGCAGTACTTC
j_call: TRBJ2-7
v_call: TRBV28
clone_size: -
d_call: TRBD1

cdr3_aa: CASSSTTRDYLRDTQYF
cdr3_nt: TGCGCCAGCAGCTCTACTACCCGGGACTACCTGCGGGATACGCAGTATTTT
j_call: TRBJ2-3
v_call: TRBV5-1
clone_size: many
d_call: TRBD2

cdr3_aa: CSGVGAPGLGGYTF
cdr3_nt: TGCAGTGGCGTCGGGGCACCGGGATTGGGAGGCTACACCTTC
j_call: TRBJ1-2
v_call: TRBV20-1
clone_size: -
d_call: -

cdr3_aa: CSAEGTYEKLFF
cdr3_nt: TGCAGTGCCGAAGGAACTTATGAAAAACTGTTTTTT
j_call: TRBJ1-4
v_call: TRBV20-1
clone_size: many
d_call: -

cdr3_aa: CASSVGTYEQYF
cdr3_nt: TGTGCCAGCAGCGTCGGGACTTACGAGCAGTACTTC
j_call: TRBJ2-7
v_call: TRBV3-1
clone_size: many
d_call: -

cdr3_aa: CASRPSGNQPQHF
cdr3_nt: TGTGCCAGCAGGCCCTCAGGGAATCAGCCCCAGCATTTT
j_call: TRBJ1-5
v_call: TRBV28
clone_size: many
d_call: -

cdr3_aa: CASSEDSVVGTDTQYF
cdr3_nt: TGTGCCAGCAGTGAGGACAGTGTAGTAGGCACAGATACGCAGTATTTT
j_call: TRBJ2-3
v_call: TRBV6-1
clone_size: -
d_call: -